The present T cell receptor (beta chain) was sequenced within a study of cytomegalovirus exposure and HLA in healthy donors. V was cut by 1 base and J by 2 bases, with 10 bases left in between. The germline V gene encodes CDR1 SGDLS and CDR2 YYNGEE. CDR3 size: 14 residues. Regarding this clone: Its antigen is undetermined.

The study's findings and limits: The availability of immune exposure information extended only to CMV serostatus.

Vbeta (60) and Jbeta (13) primers were used in the PCR. Data came from immunoSEQ multiplex PCR; TCRdb stores just in-frame clones and leaves some out. The table lists under 200,000 clones, roughly 85% of them singletons. The TCR originated in a woman in her forties in good health and CMV-seronegative. The J gene is TRBJ2-7, the V gene TRBV9; D perhaps matches TRBD2 (5 bases). The sample taken for sequencing was PBMCs. This CDR3 is CASSVFDGAYEQYF. The CDR3, as DNA: TGTGCCAGCAGCGTATTCGACGGGGCCTACGAGCAGTACTTC.